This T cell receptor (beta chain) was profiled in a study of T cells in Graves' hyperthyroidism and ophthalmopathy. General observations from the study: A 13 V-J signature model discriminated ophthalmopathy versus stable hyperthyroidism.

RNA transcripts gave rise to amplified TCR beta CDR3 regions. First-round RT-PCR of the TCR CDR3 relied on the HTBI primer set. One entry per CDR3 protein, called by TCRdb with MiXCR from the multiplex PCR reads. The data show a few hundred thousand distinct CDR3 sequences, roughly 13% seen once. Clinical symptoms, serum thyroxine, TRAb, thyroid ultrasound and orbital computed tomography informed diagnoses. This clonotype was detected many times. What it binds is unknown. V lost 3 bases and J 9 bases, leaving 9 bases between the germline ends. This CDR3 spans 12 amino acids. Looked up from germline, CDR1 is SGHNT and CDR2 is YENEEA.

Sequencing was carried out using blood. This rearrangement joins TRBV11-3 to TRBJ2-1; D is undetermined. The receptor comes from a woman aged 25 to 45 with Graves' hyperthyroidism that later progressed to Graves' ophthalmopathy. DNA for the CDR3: TGTGCCAGCAGCTTTCAACGGGCTGAGCAGTTCTTC. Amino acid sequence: CASSFQRAEQFF.